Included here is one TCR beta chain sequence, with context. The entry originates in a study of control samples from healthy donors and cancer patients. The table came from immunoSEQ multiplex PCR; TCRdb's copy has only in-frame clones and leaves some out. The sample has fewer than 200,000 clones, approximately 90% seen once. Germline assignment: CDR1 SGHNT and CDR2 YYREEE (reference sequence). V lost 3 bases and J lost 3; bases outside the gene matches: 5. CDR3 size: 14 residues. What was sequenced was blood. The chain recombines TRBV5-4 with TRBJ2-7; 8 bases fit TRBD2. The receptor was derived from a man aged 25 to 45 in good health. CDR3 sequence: CASSSTGGLYEQYF. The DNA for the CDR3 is TGTGCCAGCAGCTCGACGGGGGGGCTCTACGAGCAGTACTTC.